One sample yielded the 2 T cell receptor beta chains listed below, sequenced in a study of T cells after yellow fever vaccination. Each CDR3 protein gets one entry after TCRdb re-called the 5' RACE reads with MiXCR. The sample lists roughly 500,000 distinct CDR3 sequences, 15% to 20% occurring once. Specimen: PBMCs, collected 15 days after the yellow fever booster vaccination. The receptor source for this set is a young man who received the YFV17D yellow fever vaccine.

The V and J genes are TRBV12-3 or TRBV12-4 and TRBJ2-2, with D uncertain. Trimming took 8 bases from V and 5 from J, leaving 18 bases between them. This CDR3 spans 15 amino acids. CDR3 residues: CASPPEAQGTGELFF. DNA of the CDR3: TGTGCCAGCCCCCCGGAAGCCCAAGGGACCGGGGAGCTGTTTTTT.

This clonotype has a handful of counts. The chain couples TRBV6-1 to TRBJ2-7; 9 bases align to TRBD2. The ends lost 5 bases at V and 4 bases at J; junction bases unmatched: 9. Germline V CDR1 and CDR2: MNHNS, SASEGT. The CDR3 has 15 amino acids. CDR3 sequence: CASSTIAGVLYEQYF. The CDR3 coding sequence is TGTGCCAGCAGTACAATAGCGGGAGTGCTGTACGAGCAGTACTTC.